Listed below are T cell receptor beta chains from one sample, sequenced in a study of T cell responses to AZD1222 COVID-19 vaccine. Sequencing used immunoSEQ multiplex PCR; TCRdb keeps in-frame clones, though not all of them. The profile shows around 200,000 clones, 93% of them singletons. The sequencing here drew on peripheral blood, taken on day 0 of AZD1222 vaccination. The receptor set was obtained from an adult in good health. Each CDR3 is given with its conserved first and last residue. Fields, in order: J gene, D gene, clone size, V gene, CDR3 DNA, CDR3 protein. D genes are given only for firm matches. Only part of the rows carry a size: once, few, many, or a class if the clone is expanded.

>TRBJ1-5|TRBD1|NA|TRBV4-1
TGCGCCAGCAGCCAAGATGACAGGGGGCATCAGCCCCAGCATTTT
CASSQDDRGHQPQHF
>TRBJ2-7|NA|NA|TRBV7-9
TGTGCCAGCAGCCGGGTCCCCGAAACCGTCTACGAGCAGTACTTC
CASSRVPETVYEQYF
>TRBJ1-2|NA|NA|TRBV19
TGTGCCAGTAGCTGGGGACCGATCGAGGGCTACACCTTC
CASSWGPIEGYTF
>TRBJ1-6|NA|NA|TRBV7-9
TGTGCCAGCACCACTCGCGACTCACCCCTCCACTTT
CASTTRDSPLHF
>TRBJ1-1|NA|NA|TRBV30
TGTGCCTGGAGTTATACGTATCTTCTAGGGGCTTTCTTT
CAWSYTYLLGAFF
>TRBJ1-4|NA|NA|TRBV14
TGTGCCAGCAGCCAAGATGGATGGGAAAAACTGTTTTTT
CASSQDGWEKLFF
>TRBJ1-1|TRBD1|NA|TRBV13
TGTGCCAGCAGCTTGGACAGGGGGAACACTGAAGCTTTCTTT
CASSLDRGNTEAFF
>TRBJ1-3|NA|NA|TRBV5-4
TGTGCCAGCAGCTTGGCCTCTGGAAACACCATATATTTT
CASSLASGNTIYF
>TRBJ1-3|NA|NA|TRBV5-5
TGTGCCAGCAGCCATAATCCGGACTCTGGAAACACCATATATTTT
CASSHNPDSGNTIYF
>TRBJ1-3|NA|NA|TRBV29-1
TGCAGCGTTGAAGCGGTAAACACCATATATTTT
CSVEAVNTIYF
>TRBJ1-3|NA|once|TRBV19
TGTGCCAGTAGTAGGTATTTCTCTGGAAACACCATATATTTT
CASSRYFSGNTIYF
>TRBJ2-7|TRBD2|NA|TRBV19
TGTGCCAGTAGTACCTCCGCTAGCGGGAGCCTCTCCGAGCAGTACTTC
CASSTSASGSLSEQYF
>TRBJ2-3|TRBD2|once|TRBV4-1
TGCGCCAGCAGCCCAGGACTAGCGGGAGGGTATAGGAACACAGATACGCAGTATTTT
CASSPGLAGGYRNTDTQYF
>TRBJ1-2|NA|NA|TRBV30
TGTGCCTGGATACGTACGGGGGGATTCAACTATGGCTACACCTTC
CAWIRTGGFNYGYTF
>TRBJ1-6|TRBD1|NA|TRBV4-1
TGCGCCAGCAGCCTCCCATTACAGGGGGACTGGGGGAATTCACCCCTCCACTTT
CASSLPLQGDWGNSPLHF
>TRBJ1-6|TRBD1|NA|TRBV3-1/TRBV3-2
TGTGCCAGCAGCCCAAGCACAGGGGGCTTAGGGTCACCCCTCCACTTT
CASSPSTGGLGSPLHF
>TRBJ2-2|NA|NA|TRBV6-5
TGTGCCAGCAGACCAGGGGCCTTGTCCGGGGAGCTGTTTTTT
CASRPGALSGELFF
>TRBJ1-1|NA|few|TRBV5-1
TGCGCCAGCAGCTTAGTCCGGACGGACTTTAAGCCTTTGAACACTGAAGCTTTCTTT
CASSLVRTDFKPLNTEAFF
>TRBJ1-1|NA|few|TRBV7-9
TGTGCCAGCAGCTCCGCTACAGGGAACACTGAAGCTTTCTTT
CASSSATGNTEAFF
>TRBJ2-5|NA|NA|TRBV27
TGTGCCAGCAGTCAACAGGGAGGAGAGACCCAGTACTTC
CASSQQGGETQYF
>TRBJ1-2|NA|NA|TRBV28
TGTGCCAGCAGTTTATTAAACTATGGCTACACCTTC
CASSLLNYGYTF
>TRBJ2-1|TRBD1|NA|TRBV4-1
TGCGCCAGCAGACAGACAGGGATGAATGAGCAGTTCTTC
CASRQTGMNEQFF
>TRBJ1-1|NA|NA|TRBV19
TGTGCCAGCTTGAGGGAGGGAGTCACTGAAGCTTTCTTT
CASLREGVTEAFF
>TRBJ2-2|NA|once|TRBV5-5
TGTGCCAGCAGCTTGGTAGAGACGATAACCGGGGAGCTGTTTTTT
CASSLVETITGELFF
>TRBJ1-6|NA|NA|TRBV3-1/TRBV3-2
TGTGCCAGCAGCCCCGCCGACAGACCCGCAACCCTCCACTTT
CASSPADRPATLHF
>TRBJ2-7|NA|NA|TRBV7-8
TGTGCCAGCAGCTTATGGGCCACTAGTAACGGGAACGAGCAGTACTTC
CASSLWATSNGNEQYF
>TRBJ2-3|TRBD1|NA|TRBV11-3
TGTGCCAGCAGCCCCTCCAGTGGGGGGACAGGGGGCACAGATACGCAGTATTTT
CASSPSSGGTGGTDTQYF
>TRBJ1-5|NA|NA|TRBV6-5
TGTGCCAGCAGCTTAAATAGCAATCAGCCCCAGCATTTT
CASSLNSNQPQHF
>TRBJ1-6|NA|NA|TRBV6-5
TGTGCCAGCAAGCTAGATGGCTCCTATAATTCACCCCTCCACTTT
CASKLDGSYNSPLHF
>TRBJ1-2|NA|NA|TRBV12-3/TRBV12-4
TGTGCCAGCAACCTCAGGCCGCGGGATGGCTACACCTTC
CASNLRPRDGYTF